This T cell receptor beta chain stems from a study of cytomegalovirus exposure and HLA in healthy donors. Study as a whole: An early data release held some 89 million unique TCRs from HLA-typed donors. Study-level points and caveats: Presence/absence analysis assumed near-uniform sequencing depth across donors. Most of the CMV-associated TCR beta chains (in a later analysis) appeared to be HLA-restricted.

As to this clone: Its target is unknown.

CDR1 SGHRS and CDR2 YFSETQ come from the germline V gene. J gave up 4 bases and V 0 bases, and 3 bases lay outside the gene matches. The CDR3 is 16 amino acids. The PCR employed 60 Vbeta primers together with 13 Jbeta primers. Sequenced by immunoSEQ multiplex PCR; TCRdb stores in-frame clones only, minus some. The data contain 130,000 or so clones, just under 80% of them singletons. This sequence originates from a male donor in good health and CMV-seronegative. Sequencing was carried out using PBMCs. The rearrangement uses TRBV5-1 and TRBJ2-2; TRBD2 matches 10 bases. The CDR3 region has the DNA TGCGCCAGCAGCTTGGAACTAGCGGGGCGCACCGGGGAGCTGTTTTTT. Translating it yields CASSLELAGRTGELFF.